Each of the 30 T cell receptor beta chains below was sequenced from the same sample in a study of blood T cell repertoires in COVID-19. Sequencing used immunoSEQ multiplex PCR; TCRdb keeps in-frame clones, though not all of them. Of over 300,000 clones in the sample, more than 75% are singletons; the top ten hold 1.6%. Sequencing used peripheral blood. These receptors came from a woman in her forties or fifties with acute or convalescent COVID-19.

The V call is TRBV28, the J call TRBJ1-2; D is undetermined. Per germline, CDR1 MDHEN and CDR2 SYDVKM. Trimming shortened V by 3 bases and J by 5 bases, and 4 bases separated the two germline ends. The CDR3 is 11 amino acids. CDR3 in amino acids: CASSFKYGYTF. CDR3 bases: TGTGCCAGCAGTTTTAAATATGGCTACACCTTC.

V usage is TRBV27 and J usage is TRBJ2-7; D possibly corresponds to TRBD1 (6 bases). V lost 6 bases and J 4 bases, leaving 19 bases between the germline ends. Germline V gives CDR1 MNHEY, CDR2 SMNVEV (reference sequence). The CDR3 has 15 amino acids. The CDR3 here is CASSNRARPSYEQYF. CDR3 nucleotides: TGTGCCAGCAGCAACAGGGCCCGACCAAGTTACGAGCAGTACTTC.

CDR3 loop: CASSLYSRNTGELFF. CDR3 nucleotides: TGTGCCAGCAGTTTATATTCCAGGAACACCGGGGAGCTGTTTTTT. The V call is TRBV27, the J call TRBJ2-2; D is ambiguous. Trimming shortened V by 1 base and J by 1 base, and 7 bases separated the two germline ends. The CDR3 is 15 amino acids. CDR1 is MNHEY, CDR2 SMNVEV, per germline (reference sequence).

The genes are TRBV5-4 and TRBJ2-1; possible D gene TRBD1, 6 bases. CDR1 is SGHNT, CDR2 YYREEE, per germline (reference sequence). Trimming removed 4 bases at V and 13 bases at J, with 15 bases between. This CDR3 is built from 12 residues. The CDR3 reads CASSAQGRSQFF. The DNA for the CDR3 is TGTGCCAGCAGCGCCCAGGGGAGAAGCCAGTTCTTC.

The gene calls are TRBV20-1 and TRBJ2-5; D possibly corresponds to TRBD1 (5 bases). The CDR3 sequence is 11 residues long. Per germline, CDR1 DFQATT and CDR2 SNEGSKA (reference sequence). Trimming shortened V by 8 bases and J by 5 bases, and 12 bases separated the two germline ends. The CDR3 DNA follows: TGCAGTCAGGGTCTGAGGGAGACCCAGTACTTC. It encodes CSQGLRETQYF.

This clone was seen more than once but under ten times. The chain uses TRBV6-6 and TRBJ1-4, with a possible D match to TRBD1 (6 bases). Between the trimmed V and J ends, which lost 2 bases and 8 bases, there was a span of 15 bases. This CDR3 region has 15 residues. Germline lookup yields CDR1 MNHNY and CDR2 SVGAGI (reference sequence). CDR3 DNA: TGTGCCAGCAGTTACGGGGCAGGGGAAAAAGAAAAACTGTTTTTT. Translating it yields CASSYGAGEKEKLFF.

The chain uses TRBV9 and TRBJ1-5; 9 bases map to TRBD1. Germline V gene data show CDR1 as SGDLS and CDR2 as YYNGEE. V was clipped by 0 bases and J by 2 bases; unmatched bases: 9. The CDR3 length is 18 residues. The chain's CDR3 is CASSVGTGQGWGNQPQHF. The CDR3 nucleotides are TGTGCCAGCAGCGTAGGGACGGGACAGGGATGGGGCAATCAGCCCCAGCATTTT.

The chain carries TRBV7-2 and TRBJ2-7; 9 bases are shared with TRBD1. V shed 5 bases and J 4 bases; nucleotides not matched to a gene: 9. The CDR3 loop spans 15 amino acids. Germline V gene lookup returns CDR1 SGHTA and CDR2 FQGNSA. The CDR3 nucleotides read TGTGCCAGCAGCGTAACCTCGGGACAGGGTTACGAGCAGTACTTC. This gives the protein CASSVTSGQGYEQYF.

Written as DNA, the CDR3 is TGTGCCAGCAGCGACAGGGGGCCCTACAATGAGCAGTTCTTC. As protein: CASSDRGPYNEQFF. This chain joins TRBV28 and TRBJ2-1; 10 positions match TRBD1. This CDR3 contains 14 residues. V lost 6 bases to trimming and J lost 2 bases; unmatched junction nucleotides: 1. Germline CDR1 and CDR2: MDHEN and SYDVKM. Variable domain in full (rest from reference TRBV28 and TRBJ2-1): DVKVTQSSRYLVKRTGEKVFLECVQDMDHENMFWYRQDPGLGLRLIYFSYDVKMKEKGDIPEGYSVSREKKERFSLILESASTNQTSMYLCASSDRGPYNEQFFGPGTRLTVL.

This rearrangement joins TRBV5-4 to TRBJ1-1; 8 nucleotides agree with TRBD1. Germline loops: CDR1 SGHNT, CDR2 YYREEE (reference sequence). V lost 4 bases and J lost 0; bases outside the gene matches: 5. The CDR3 is made up of 15 amino acids. The CDR3 DNA follows: TGTGCCAGCAGCCCAGGGGGCGCGATGAACACTGAAGCTTTCTTT. Its translation: CASSPGGAMNTEAFF.

The gene calls are TRBV30 and TRBJ1-1, with no clear D. V was trimmed by 0 bases and J by 1 base, leaving 9 bases between them. This CDR3 comprises 14 residues. Germline lookup yields CDR1 GTSNPN and CDR2 SVGIG (reference sequence). The DNA of the CDR3 is TGTGCCTGGAGTGTACTAGGGAGGAACACTGAAGCTTTCTTT. Translation: CAWSVLGRNTEAFF.

In this sample, this clone turned up a few times. Other DNA sequences from this sample encode an identical CDR3 as well. V is TRBV18 and J is TRBJ1-1; the D is unclear. The CDR3 sequence is 13 residues long. Germline CDR1 and CDR2: KGHSH and LQKENI. V gave up 2 bases and J gave up 1 base, with 5 bases separating them. The DNA for the CDR3 is TGTGCCAGCTCACCAAGCGGGAACACTGAAGCTTTCTTT. Protein: CASSPSGNTEAFF.

V usage is TRBV15 and J usage is TRBJ1-1; D perhaps matches TRBD1 (6 bases). Germline V gene lookup returns CDR1 LNHNV and CDR2 YYDKDF (reference sequence). This CDR3 contains 13 residues. Deletions cut 4 bases from V and 5 bases from J, with 11 bases between. The CDR3 here is CATSTLQGTEAFF. CDR3 nucleotide sequence: TGTGCCACCAGCACCTTACAGGGTACTGAAGCTTTCTTT.

This clone appeared a few times. The V call is TRBV19, the J call TRBJ2-7, with 9 bases that match TRBD1. This CDR3 is 14 amino acids long. The V and J ends lost 4 bases and 4 bases, in that order; junction bases with no gene match: 5. Germline-derived CDR1 and CDR2 are LNHDA and SQIVND (reference sequence). CDR3 in DNA: TGTGCCAGTAGTAAGGACAGGGGTGGGTACGAGCAGTACTTC. Amino acids: CASSKDRGGYEQYF. Based on the CDR3 plus reference TRBV19 and TRBJ2-7, the full variable domain is DGGITQSPKYLFRKEGQNVTLSCEQNLNHDAMYWYRQDPGQGLRLIYYSQIVNDFQKGDIAEGYSVSREKKESFPLTVTSAQKNPTAFYLCASSKDRGGYEQYFGPGTRLTVT.

V usage is TRBV28 and J usage is TRBJ2-6; 7 bases fit TRBD1. CDR3 length equals 18 residues. Germline values: CDR1 MDHEN, CDR2 SYDVKM. The V segment lost 5 bases and the J segment 0 bases; nucleotides outside the gene matches: 10. The CDR3 reads CASSPWDSMGSGANVLTF. CDR3 DNA sequence: TGTGCCAGCAGTCCCTGGGACAGCATGGGCTCTGGGGCCAACGTCCTGACTTTC.

The V and J genes are TRBV5-1 and TRBJ1-2; the D gene is possibly TRBD1 (5 bases). The CDR3 spans 15 residues. The ends were cut back, 0 bases at V and 3 bases at J, with 12 bases in the middle. CDR1 and CDR2 from the germline V gene are SGHRS and YFSETQ. This CDR3 reads CASSLGSGLDYGYTF. DNA of the CDR3: TGCGCCAGCAGCTTGGGATCAGGGCTGGACTATGGCTACACCTTC.

Remarks on this clone: The sample holds other DNA sequences that translate to the same CDR3. The genes are TRBV7-6 and TRBJ1-2; possibly TRBD1 for D (5 bases). Germline V gives CDR1 SGHVS, CDR2 FNYEAQ. V lost 1 base and J lost 4, with 19 bases in between. There are 17 residues in the CDR3. This CDR3 is CASSLEGGGGAGYGYTF. The CDR3 coding sequence is TGTGCCAGCAGCTTAGAGGGCGGGGGGGGTGCCGGCTATGGCTACACCTTC.

The chain has TRBV9 and TRBJ2-3; 11 nucleotides align to TRBD2. The length of the CDR3 is 16 residues. Losses at the gene ends were 4 bases for V and 0 bases for J; bases not matched to a gene: 4. Germline V lookup: CDR1 SGDLS, CDR2 YYNGEE. The CDR3 region is CASSIGTSGSTDTQYF. CDR3 nucleotides: TGTGCCAGCAGCATAGGGACTAGCGGAAGCACAGATACGCAGTATTTT.

This clone has more than one count but fewer than ten. The CDR3 DNA reads TGTGCCTGTGCCCCCGACAGGGGGTACGATGGCTACACCTTC. Its translation is CACAPDRGYDGYTF. The rearrangement uses TRBV2 and TRBJ1-2, with TRBD1 matching 9 bases. This CDR3 has 14 amino acids. CDR1 is SNHLY, CDR2 FYNNEI, per germline. J gave up 6 bases and V 11 bases, and 13 bases lay outside the gene matches.

The chain couples TRBV5-6 to TRBJ2-7, with 8 nucleotides matching TRBD1. J was trimmed by 7 bases and V by 4 bases; bases with no gene match: 7. The CDR3 has 13 amino acids. Germline V gene sequence: CDR1 SGHDT, CDR2 YYEEEE. The CDR3 here is CASSDQGAWEQYF. CDR3 nucleotide sequence: TGTGCCAGCAGCGACCAGGGGGCCTGGGAGCAGTACTTC.

V is TRBV5-3 and J is TRBJ2-1, with D possibly TRBD1 on 6 matching bases. TRBV5-3 is given ORF status, its function remaining uncertain. The germline V and J ends were trimmed by 0 bases and 7 bases, with 17 bases remaining between them. This CDR3 is built from 16 residues. As DNA, the CDR3 is TGTGCCAGAAGCTTGGGACAGGTGAACCCCTGGAATGAGCAGTTCTTC. Translating it yields CARSLGQVNPWNEQFF.

The genes are TRBV19 and TRBJ2-7; 9 positions agree with TRBD2. V lost 7 bases, J lost 5 bases, and 6 bases stayed unmatched. Germline assignment: CDR1 LNHDA and CDR2 SQIVND (reference sequence). CDR3 length equals 13 residues. The CDR3 region is CASKGTSTNEQYF. The CDR3 nucleotides read TGTGCCAGTAAGGGGACTAGCACGAACGAGCAGTACTTC. Full variable domain (outside the CDR3, taken from reference TRBV19 and TRBJ2-7): DGGITQSPKYLFRKEGQNVTLSCEQNLNHDAMYWYRQDPGQGLRLIYYSQIVNDFQKGDIAEGYSVSREKKESFPLTVTSAQKNPTAFYLCASKGTSTNEQYFGPGTRLTVT.

The chain is built from TRBV5-5 and TRBJ2-7; maybe TRBD1 (5 bases). The CDR3 contains 14 residues. Germline loops: CDR1 SGHKS, CDR2 YYEKEE (reference sequence). V lost 0 bases, J lost 1 base, and 8 bases lay in between. This CDR3 reads CASSLEGLSYEQYF. In DNA form, the CDR3 reads TGTGCCAGCAGCTTGGAGGGGCTATCCTACGAGCAGTACTTC.

V usage is TRBV18 and J usage is TRBJ2-7; 7 positions match TRBD2. V was pared by 5 bases and J by 1 base, with 8 bases of the junction left unmatched. In germline, CDR1 is KGHSH, CDR2 LQKENI. The CDR3 contains 15 residues. CDR3 region: CASSWEGTPSYEQYF. The CDR3 DNA reads as TGTGCCAGCTCATGGGAGGGAACCCCGTCCTACGAGCAGTACTTC.

This chain uses TRBV28 with TRBJ2-7; D might be TRBD2 (5 bases). The CDR3 loop spans 14 amino acids. Trimming pared 3 bases from V and 0 bases from J, leaving 9 bases between. Germline V gives CDR1 MDHEN, CDR2 SYDVKM. CDR3 in amino acids: CASSFGVISYEQYF. The CDR3 nucleotides read TGTGCCAGCAGTTTCGGGGTTATCTCCTACGAGCAGTACTTC.

This clone has ten or more counts. This CDR3 is CSVVDTQAPPYNEQFF. CDR3 nucleotides: TGCAGCGTTGTCGACACCCAAGCCCCCCCCTACAATGAGCAGTTCTTC. The rearrangement uses TRBV29-1 and TRBJ2-1, with unresolved D. The CDR3 is 16 residues long. V lost 4 bases to trimming and J lost 2 bases, with 18 bases between them. CDR1 SQVTM and CDR2 ANQGSEA come from the germline V gene.

The chain employs TRBV7-9 and TRBJ1-3; D is unresolved. The V end was cut by 4 bases, the J end by 4 bases, with 8 bases between. Germline V gene data show CDR1 as SEHNR and CDR2 as FQNEAQ (reference sequence). The CDR3 length is 13 residues. CDR3 in amino acids: CASSSGYGNTIYF. CDR3 DNA sequence: TGTGCCAGCAGCTCGGGATACGGAAACACCATATATTTT.

The chain employs TRBV6-5 and TRBJ1-5; unclear D gene. CDR1 is MNHEY, CDR2 SVGAGI, per germline. Trimming stripped 0 bases from V and 5 bases from J, with 8 bases between. The CDR3 contains 14 residues. Here the CDR3 DNA reads TGTGCCAGCAGTTACTCACAAGCGGATCAGCCCCAGCATTTT. This encodes CASSYSQADQPQHF.

The chain employs TRBV4-3 and TRBJ1-2; maybe TRBD1 (5 bases). This CDR3 has 14 amino acids. From germline, CDR1 is LGHNA and CDR2 YSLEER. V gave up 2 bases and J gave up 7 bases, with 14 bases separating them. The CDR3 bases are TGCGCCAGCAGCCAATACAGGTTGTCCCCTGGCTACACCTTC. Its translation is CASSQYRLSPGYTF.

V usage is TRBV28 and J usage is TRBJ2-1; 8 nucleotides align to TRBD1. The CDR3 is 17 amino acids. V shed 3 bases and J 3 bases; nucleotides not matched to a gene: 10. Germline V lookup: CDR1 MDHEN, CDR2 SYDVKM. The CDR3 spells CASSFRSRDRLYNEQFF. The CDR3 DNA sequence: TGTGCCAGCAGTTTCAGGTCCCGGGACAGGCTCTACAATGAGCAGTTCTTC.